This T cell receptor beta chain was observed in a study of T cell responses to AZD1222 COVID-19 vaccine. V was trimmed by 4 bases and J by 4 bases, leaving 14 bases between them. The CDR3 consists of 15 residues. Germline V lookup: CDR1 LNHNV, CDR2 YYDKDF (reference sequence). Measured with immunoSEQ multiplex PCR; TCRdb has only the in-frame clones, and not every one. The sample consists of some 150,000 clones, over 75% of them appearing once. About this clone itself: Its antigen is not known.

Points from the study as a whole: Researchers report vaccine-associated CD4 TCRs spanning spike, with dominance at 160-218 and 743-854. Females made up more of the donors, who were largely white British, and clonal diversity may have come out too low. Reports indicate that nearly half of spike-specific TCRs are directed at unmutated variant regions.

The sample here was peripheral blood, taken on day 0 of AZD1222 vaccination. The receptor was isolated from an adult in good health. This chain connects TRBV15 to TRBJ1-3; D may be TRBD1 (6 bases). The CDR3 loop is CATSTPTGRGNTIYF. The CDR3 nucleotides read TGTGCCACCAGCACGCCCACAGGGCGCGGAAACACCATATATTTT.